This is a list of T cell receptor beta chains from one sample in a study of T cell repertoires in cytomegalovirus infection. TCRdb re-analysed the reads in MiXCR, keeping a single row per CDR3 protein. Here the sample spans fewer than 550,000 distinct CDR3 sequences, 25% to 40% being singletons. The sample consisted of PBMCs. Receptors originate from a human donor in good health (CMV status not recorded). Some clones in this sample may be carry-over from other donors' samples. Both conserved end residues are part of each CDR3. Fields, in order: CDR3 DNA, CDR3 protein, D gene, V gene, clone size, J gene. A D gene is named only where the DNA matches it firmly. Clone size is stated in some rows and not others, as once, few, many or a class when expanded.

CDR3 DNA: TGTGCCAGCAGCACCGGAAAGGCAGGGGGGGAAACTAATGAAAAACTGTTTTTT
CDR3 protein: CASSTGKAGGETNEKLFF
D gene: TRBD1
V gene: TRBV7-2
clone size: .
J gene: TRBJ1-4

CDR3 DNA: TGTGCCACCAGTGAAGGGCAGGGCTATCAGCCCCAGCATTTT
CDR3 protein: CATSEGQGYQPQHF
D gene: .
V gene: TRBV24-1
clone size: .
J gene: TRBJ1-5

CDR3 DNA: TGTGCCAGCAGTTTCCTCGGGACAGGAGGGGAGACCCAGTACTTC
CDR3 protein: CASSFLGTGGETQYF
D gene: TRBD1
V gene: TRBV28
clone size: few
J gene: TRBJ2-5

CDR3 DNA: TGTGCCAGCAGATACGGGACAGCAAATGAAAAACTGTTTTTT
CDR3 protein: CASRYGTANEKLFF
D gene: TRBD1
V gene: TRBV2
clone size: few
J gene: TRBJ1-4

CDR3 DNA: TGTGCCAGCTCACGGTTCCAGGACTCCTACGAGCAGTACTTC
CDR3 protein: CASSRFQDSYEQYF
D gene: .
V gene: TRBV18
clone size: few
J gene: TRBJ2-7

CDR3 DNA: TGCGCCAGCAGCCATACAACGGGCTCCTACGAGCAGTACTTC
CDR3 protein: CASSHTTGSYEQYF
D gene: .
V gene: TRBV4-1
clone size: few
J gene: TRBJ2-7

CDR3 DNA: TGTGCCAGCAGGGTGGGGACGAACACTGAAGCTTTCTTT
CDR3 protein: CASRVGTNTEAFF
D gene: .
V gene: TRBV7-9
clone size: few
J gene: TRBJ1-1

CDR3 DNA: TGTGCCAGCAGCCCCCGACTAGCGGGGCAAGGCGGGGAGCTGTTTTTT
CDR3 protein: CASSPRLAGQGGELFF
D gene: TRBD2
V gene: TRBV7-6
clone size: .
J gene: TRBJ2-2

CDR3 DNA: TGTGCCAGCAGTGACTGGGAAATTAGCAATCAGCCCCAGCATTTT
CDR3 protein: CASSDWEISNQPQHF
D gene: .
V gene: TRBV6-1
clone size: .
J gene: TRBJ1-5

CDR3 DNA: TGTGCCAGCAGCCCGTCGGCGGGGGGCTACAATGAGCAGTTCTTC
CDR3 protein: CASSPSAGGYNEQFF
D gene: TRBD2
V gene: TRBV3-1
clone size: .
J gene: TRBJ2-1

CDR3 DNA: TGCGCCAGCAGCCAAGAGTCGGGCAGGGGGCAGTACGAGCAGTACTTC
CDR3 protein: CASSQESGRGQYEQYF
D gene: TRBD1
V gene: TRBV4-1
clone size: few
J gene: TRBJ2-7

CDR3 DNA: TGTGCCAGCAGCTTAGTAGTTGGCGGAGGGGGAGAGACCCAGTACTTC
CDR3 protein: CASSLVVGGGGETQYF
D gene: .
V gene: TRBV7-6
clone size: .
J gene: TRBJ2-5

CDR3 DNA: TGCGCCAGCAGAAAGACGGCGGATGAAGCTTTCTTT
CDR3 protein: CASRKTADEAFF
D gene: .
V gene: TRBV5-1
clone size: .
J gene: TRBJ1-1

CDR3 DNA: TGTGCCAGCAGCGAACCGGGACAGAGTTATACGCAGTATTTT
CDR3 protein: CASSEPGQSYTQYF
D gene: TRBD1
V gene: TRBV7-2
clone size: many
J gene: TRBJ2-3

CDR3 DNA: TGTGCCAGCTCACCACCTTTACCCAGGATTGACACCGGGGAGCTGTTTTTT
CDR3 protein: CASSPPLPRIDTGELFF
D gene: .
V gene: TRBV18
clone size: .
J gene: TRBJ2-2

CDR3 DNA: TGCAGTGCAATTCCGGGACTAGCACTTGAGACCCAGTACTTC
CDR3 protein: CSAIPGLALETQYF
D gene: TRBD2
V gene: TRBV20-1
clone size: .
J gene: TRBJ2-5

CDR3 DNA: TGCGCCAGCAGCCAACCCTCCGGGACAGGGAGATCACCCCTCCACTTT
CDR3 protein: CASSQPSGTGRSPLHF
D gene: TRBD1
V gene: TRBV4-3
clone size: many
J gene: TRBJ1-6

CDR3 DNA: TGTTCCAGCAGCTTAGTCGGGGGTTACGAGCAGTACTTC
CDR3 protein: CSSSLVGGYEQYF
D gene: .
V gene: TRBV7-9
clone size: .
J gene: TRBJ2-7

CDR3 DNA: TGCAGTACTCCCCCCCTCGGGCTAGAGACACAGTACTTC
CDR3 protein: CSTPPLGLETQYF
D gene: .
V gene: TRBV20-1
clone size: .
J gene: TRBJ2-5

CDR3 DNA: TGTGCCAGCAGCCTCCGGGGGCGGGTTGAGCAGTTCTTC
CDR3 protein: CASSLRGRVEQFF
D gene: .
V gene: TRBV7-2
clone size: many
J gene: TRBJ2-1

CDR3 DNA: TGTGCCTGGATGGGGGCGGGTGGGGCCAACGTCCTGACTTTC
CDR3 protein: CAWMGAGGANVLTF
D gene: .
V gene: TRBV30
clone size: many
J gene: TRBJ2-6

CDR3 DNA: TGTGCCAGCAGCTTAGAACGGGGGAGGGATGGGACCCAGTACTTC
CDR3 protein: CASSLERGRDGTQYF
D gene: TRBD2
V gene: TRBV7-3
clone size: few
J gene: TRBJ2-5

CDR3 DNA: TGTGCCAGCAGCTTGCCAGGGGCAGGAGGAGATACGCAGTATTTT
CDR3 protein: CASSLPGAGGDTQYF
D gene: .
V gene: TRBV5-4
clone size: .
J gene: TRBJ2-3

CDR3 DNA: TGTGCCAGCAGCTACCGCACTAGCGGGACTGGGACCCAGTACTTC
CDR3 protein: CASSYRTSGTGTQYF
D gene: TRBD2
V gene: TRBV7-6
clone size: .
J gene: TRBJ2-5

CDR3 DNA: TGTGCCAGCAGTTACTCGGCGGCAGGGTGGGACTATGGCTACACCTTC
CDR3 protein: CASSYSAAGWDYGYTF
D gene: .
V gene: TRBV6-5
clone size: .
J gene: TRBJ1-2

CDR3 DNA: TGTGCCAGTAGCAGTGGACTAGCGGGGGCTGGGGCCAACGTCCTGACTTTC
CDR3 protein: CASSSGLAGAGANVLTF
D gene: TRBD2
V gene: TRBV19
clone size: .
J gene: TRBJ2-6

CDR3 DNA: TGTGCCAGCAGCTTAGGGATTTCGGATGAGCAGTTCTTC
CDR3 protein: CASSLGISDEQFF
D gene: .
V gene: TRBV7-9
clone size: many
J gene: TRBJ2-1

CDR3 DNA: TGTGCCAGTAGGGGACAACTCAATCAGCCCCAGCATTTT
CDR3 protein: CASRGQLNQPQHF
D gene: .
V gene: TRBV19
clone size: .
J gene: TRBJ1-5

CDR3 DNA: TGTGCCAGCAGCTTAGACTCGACCACCGAGACCCAGTACTTC
CDR3 protein: CASSLDSTTETQYF
D gene: .
V gene: TRBV7-2
clone size: many
J gene: TRBJ2-5

CDR3 DNA: TGCGCCAGCAGCCAAGAACGGACAGAAATTACTGATGAGCAGTTCTTC
CDR3 protein: CASSQERTEITDEQFF
D gene: .
V gene: TRBV4-1
clone size: .
J gene: TRBJ2-1

CDR3 DNA: TGTGCCAGTAGTACTCGGCAGGGGGCCCGCACAGATACGCAGTATTTT
CDR3 protein: CASSTRQGARTDTQYF
D gene: TRBD1
V gene: TRBV19
clone size: .
J gene: TRBJ2-3

CDR3 DNA: TGTGCCAGCACTCTAGCGGGGGAGAATGAGCAGTTCTTC
CDR3 protein: CASTLAGENEQFF
D gene: TRBD2
V gene: TRBV27
clone size: few
J gene: TRBJ2-1

CDR3 DNA: TGCGCCAGCAGCTTGGAGTGGCAGGGCTATGAGCAGTTCTTC
CDR3 protein: CASSLEWQGYEQFF
D gene: .
V gene: TRBV5-1
clone size: .
J gene: TRBJ2-1

CDR3 DNA: TGTGCCAGCAGCTCAACCAGACAGGGGGCCGCTGAAGCTTTCTTT
CDR3 protein: CASSSTRQGAAEAFF
D gene: TRBD1
V gene: TRBV7-6
clone size: few
J gene: TRBJ1-1

CDR3 DNA: TGCGCCAGCAGCTTCGGGACTCAAGAGACCCAGTACTTC
CDR3 protein: CASSFGTQETQYF
D gene: .
V gene: TRBV5-1
clone size: .
J gene: TRBJ2-5

CDR3 DNA: TGCAGTGCTAGAGATCTAGGGAGCACTGAAGCTTTCTTT
CDR3 protein: CSARDLGSTEAFF
D gene: .
V gene: TRBV20-1
clone size: few
J gene: TRBJ1-1

CDR3 DNA: TGTGCCAGCAGCTTATCAGAGATTCGTGGCTACACCTTC
CDR3 protein: CASSLSEIRGYTF
D gene: .
V gene: TRBV7-8
clone size: .
J gene: TRBJ1-2

CDR3 DNA: TGTGCCATCAGTGACCCCCAGGGACAGGGATCGAACGAGCAGTACTTC
CDR3 protein: CAISDPQGQGSNEQYF
D gene: TRBD1
V gene: TRBV10-3
clone size: few
J gene: TRBJ2-7

CDR3 DNA: TGTGCCAGCAAGACAGGGACGGAAGACACCGGGGAGCTGTTTTTT
CDR3 protein: CASKTGTEDTGELFF
D gene: TRBD1
V gene: TRBV6-2/TRBV6-3
clone size: many
J gene: TRBJ2-2

CDR3 DNA: TGTGCCAGCAGCCAAGAACTAGCGGGGGGGACAGATACGCAGTATTTT
CDR3 protein: CASSQELAGGTDTQYF
D gene: TRBD2
V gene: TRBV4-2
clone size: few
J gene: TRBJ2-3

CDR3 DNA: TGTGCCAGCAGCTCCGGCTCACGGCATGAGCAGTTCTTC
CDR3 protein: CASSSGSRHEQFF
D gene: .
V gene: TRBV5-6
clone size: few
J gene: TRBJ2-1

CDR3 DNA: TGTGCCAGCAGCCAGCTCGGGACTAGCCCCTATGAGCAGTTATTC
CDR3 protein: CASSQLGTSPYEQLF
D gene: TRBD2
V gene: TRBV7-3
clone size: .
J gene: TRBJ2-1

CDR3 DNA: TGTGCCTGGATGGACTCTGGGGCCAACGTCCTGACTTTC
CDR3 protein: CAWMDSGANVLTF
D gene: .
V gene: TRBV30
clone size: .
J gene: TRBJ2-6

CDR3 DNA: TGTGCCAGCAGCCAGCTTGATGGGGAGAGTTCCAATCAGCCCCAGCATTTT
CDR3 protein: CASSQLDGESSNQPQHF
D gene: .
V gene: TRBV7-9
clone size: many
J gene: TRBJ1-5